This TCR beta chain emerged from a study of T cells in women clearing cervical HPV infection. Here immunoSEQ multiplex PCR was the method, and the copy in TCRdb shows in-frame clones only, minus some. The sample spans about 39,000 clones; the ten largest clones claim around 6%. The trim removed 6 bases at V and 3 bases at J, leaving 9 bases unmatched. The CDR3 is 14 amino acids. Germline assignment: CDR1 SQVTM and CDR2 ANQGSEA. Turning to this clone: With the read ending 3 residues before the CDR3 end, the germline J gene is used to fill in that end.

The TCR originated in a woman aged 18-70 years with a cervical HPV16 infection that either progressed to CIN3+ or cleared (not recorded which). Material: blood buffy coat. V and J are TRBV29-1 and TRBJ2-7; 9 nucleotides agree with TRBD1. CDR3 residues: CSVGLGTGLYEQYF. The DNA read from the CDR3 is TGCAGCGTGGGTCTCGGGACAGGGCTCTACGAG.